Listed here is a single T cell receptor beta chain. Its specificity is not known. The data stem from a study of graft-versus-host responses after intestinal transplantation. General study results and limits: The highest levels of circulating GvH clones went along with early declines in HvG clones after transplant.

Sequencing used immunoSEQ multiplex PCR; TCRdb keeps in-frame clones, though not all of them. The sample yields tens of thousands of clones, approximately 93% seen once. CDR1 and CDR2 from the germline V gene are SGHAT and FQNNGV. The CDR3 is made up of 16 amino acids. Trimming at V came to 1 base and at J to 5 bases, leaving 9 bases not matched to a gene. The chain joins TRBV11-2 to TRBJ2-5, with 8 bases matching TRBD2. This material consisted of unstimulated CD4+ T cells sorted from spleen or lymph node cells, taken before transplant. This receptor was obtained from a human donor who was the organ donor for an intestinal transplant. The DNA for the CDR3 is TGTGCCAGCAGCTTAGGGAGCCGGGGGGGGGTTGAGACCCAGTACTTC. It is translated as CASSLGSRGGVETQYF.